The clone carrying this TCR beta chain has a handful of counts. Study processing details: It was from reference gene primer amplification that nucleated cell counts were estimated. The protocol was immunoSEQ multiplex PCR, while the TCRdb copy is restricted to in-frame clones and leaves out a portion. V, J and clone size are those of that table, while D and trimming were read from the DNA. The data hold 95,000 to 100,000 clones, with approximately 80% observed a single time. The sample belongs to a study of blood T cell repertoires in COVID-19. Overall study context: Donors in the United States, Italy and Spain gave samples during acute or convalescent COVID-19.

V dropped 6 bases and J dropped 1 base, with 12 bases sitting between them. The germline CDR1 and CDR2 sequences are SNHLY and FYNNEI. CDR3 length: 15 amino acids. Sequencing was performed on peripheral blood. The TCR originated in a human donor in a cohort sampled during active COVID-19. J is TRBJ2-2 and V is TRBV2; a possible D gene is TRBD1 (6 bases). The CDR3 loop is CASRSKQGNTGELFF. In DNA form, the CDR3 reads TGTGCCAGCAGATCCAAACAGGGGAACACCGGGGAGCTGTTTTTT.